This T cell receptor (beta chain) appears in the sequencing data of a study of T cells after yellow fever vaccination (dated by TCRdb to the late 2010s). At the level of the whole study: Libraries from fractions with low cell numbers were prepared with the SMART-Seq v4 Ultra Low Input RNA kit. Bulk TCR alpha and beta repertoires were sequenced longitudinally to track T-cell clones before and after primary and booster YFV17D yellow fever vaccination. Two healthy male donors made up the cohort, one aged 18 to 30 years and the other aged 30 to 40 years. Bulk PBMC replicates and cell subsets were isolated from blood drawn at multiple timepoints before and after both primary and secondary immunization.

Results the study describes overall, beyond this receptor: Because only two donors were included in the study, the extent to which the findings can be generalized is limited. Computational filtering was required because FACS-sorted repertoires could contain abundant contaminating clonotypes from the bulk population. A small share of clonotypes was detected in both CD4 and CD8 compartments, with the overlap likely arising from convergent recombination. The secondary T-cell response was found to be weaker but faster than the primary response, with a peak reached on day 5 rather than on day 15. Most clones expanded after primary vaccination were re-detected after the booster (almost 98% of CD4 and around 86% of CD8), suggesting broad memory maintenance.

This clonotype was detected a few times. Its specific antigen is unknown. The record has no base qualities; no much larger clone is one base away. What this sample's treatment or condition label stands for: live attenuated yellow fever vaccine strain. At every blood-draw timepoint, two biological replicates of bulk PBMCs were collected. PBMCs were isolated from peripheral blood using a standard Ficoll-Paque protocol. TriZol was used to extract RNA from bulk PBMCs, CD4 and CD8 fractions, and dextramer-positive and dextramer-negative fractions. Sequencer: Illumina NovaSeq 6000. TCR cDNA was synthesized by 5'RACE template switching, through which a universal primer site and unique molecular identifiers were introduced. cDNA synthesis was primed from both the TCR alpha and TCR beta constant segments. Library amplification involved two PCR steps, and the second step added sample barcodes and sequencing adapters. Sequencing of the libraries was done on either Illumina HiSeq 2500 (2x100 bp) or NovaSeq (2x150 bp). The source study handled its data this way. Demultiplexing of reads and collapsing into UMI consensus sequences were performed with MIGEC, and V(D)J alignment was carried out with MiXCR. Clonotypes responding to the vaccine were identified with edgeR on replicate PBMC samples, with the criteria of FDR below 0.01 and a log2 fold change above 5 up to day 15. CD4 or CD8 identity was assigned to each bulk clonotype according to whether the clonotype was present at higher abundance in the sequenced CD4 repertoire or the sequenced CD8 repertoire. Using fastp trimming at Q25 and MiXCR clonotype assembly, TCRdb reanalyzed the public sequencing data and kept in-frame beta chains. CDR3 protein duplicates are merged, each entry listing the most common genes and DNA. TCRdb's processing, not the study's, gives the V and J calls here. The sample yields 350,000 to 450,000 distinct CDR3 sequences; roughly 20% were counted once. The ten largest clones represent around 17% of the sample.

From V the trimming removes 5 bases and from J it removes 6 bases, while the gene matches leave 5 bases of the junction unaccounted for. Including cysteine and phenylalanine, the CDR3 has 13 amino acids. The entry retains the CDR3 DNA only, 39 bases that are in frame from base 1. Sequenced here: PBMCs, sampled before the yellow fever booster vaccination. The sequence was obtained from a man younger than 30 who received the YFV17D yellow fever vaccine. Recombination joined TRBV12-3 or TRBV12-4 with TRBJ2-3; 7 of the junction bases match TRBD2. The CDR3 here reads CASSPPGGDTQYF. The DNA sequence is given as TGTGCCAGCAGTCCCCCCGGGGGGGATACGCAGTATTTT.